Sequencing of this TCR beta chain was carried out in a study of blood T cell repertoires in COVID-19. The table came from immunoSEQ multiplex PCR; TCRdb's copy has only in-frame clones and leaves some out. The sample yields approximately 250,000 clones, about nine tenths seen once. This CDR3 contains 15 residues. CDR1 SGHDT and CDR2 YYEEEE come from the germline V gene. The V and J ends lost 3 bases and 5 bases, in that order; junction bases with no gene match: 9. This receptor was taken from a man aged 25-45 years who had recovered from COVID-19. Sequencing was carried out using peripheral blood. The V call is TRBV5-6, the J call TRBJ1-2; 8 bases match TRBD1. The CDR3 nucleotides are TGTGCCAGCAGCTCTGGACAGGGATTCTATTATGGCTACACCTTC. Residues: CASSSGQGFYYGYTF. Looking up the rest from reference TRBV5-6 and TRBJ1-2 gives the full variable domain: DAGVTQSPTHLIKTRGQQVTLRCSPKSGHDTVSWYQQALGQGPQFIFQYYEEEERQRGNFPDRFSGHQFPNYSSELNVNALLLGDSALYLCASSSGQGFYYGYTFGSGTRLTVV.